This TCR beta chain was identified during a study of identifying expanded T cells in peripheral blood. Study-wide results and limits: Across healthy donors, higher total template counts meant significantly greater roughly 2-week count variance.

Germline trimming cut 2 bases from V and 3 bases from J; bases unmatched to any gene: 8. The CDR3 sequence is 16 residues long. Sequenced by immunoSEQ multiplex PCR; TCRdb stores in-frame clones only, minus some. This table has approximately 120,000 clones, over 65% appearing once. Concerning this clone: Its antigen is still unknown.

This sequence was found in a person aged 18 to 69 in good health. Sequenced material: blood. The V gene is TRBV23-1, the J gene TRBJ2-7; 9 bases agree with TRBD1. TRBV23-1 is an ORF, and what it does is uncertain. CDR3 sequence (DNA): TGCGCCAGCAGTCAACCCACGACAGGGGGTCACTACGAGCAGTACTTC. This codes for CASSQPTTGGHYEQYF.